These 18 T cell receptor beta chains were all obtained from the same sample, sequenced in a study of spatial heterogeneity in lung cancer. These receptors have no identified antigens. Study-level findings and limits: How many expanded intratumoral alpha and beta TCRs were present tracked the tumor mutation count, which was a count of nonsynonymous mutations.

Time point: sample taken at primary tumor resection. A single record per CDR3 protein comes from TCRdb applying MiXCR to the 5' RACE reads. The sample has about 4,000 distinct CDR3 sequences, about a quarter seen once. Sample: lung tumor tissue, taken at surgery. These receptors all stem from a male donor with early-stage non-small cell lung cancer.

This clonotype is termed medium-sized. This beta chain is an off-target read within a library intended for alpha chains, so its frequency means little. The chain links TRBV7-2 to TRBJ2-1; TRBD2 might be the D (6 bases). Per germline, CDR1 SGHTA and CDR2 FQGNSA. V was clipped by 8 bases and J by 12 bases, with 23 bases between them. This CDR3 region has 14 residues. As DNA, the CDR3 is TGTGCCAGCTCCCCCCAAGGACGGACTACCGGGCAGTTCTTC. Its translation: CASSPQGRTTGQFF.

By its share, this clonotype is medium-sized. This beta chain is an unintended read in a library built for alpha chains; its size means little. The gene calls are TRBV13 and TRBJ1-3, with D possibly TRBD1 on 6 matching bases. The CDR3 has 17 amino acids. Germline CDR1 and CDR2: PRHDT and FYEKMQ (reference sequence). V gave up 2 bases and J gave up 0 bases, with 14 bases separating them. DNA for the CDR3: TGTGCCAGCAGCTTACGAGGGGGGAGAAGCTCTGGAAACACCATATATTTT. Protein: CASSLRGGRSSGNTIYF.

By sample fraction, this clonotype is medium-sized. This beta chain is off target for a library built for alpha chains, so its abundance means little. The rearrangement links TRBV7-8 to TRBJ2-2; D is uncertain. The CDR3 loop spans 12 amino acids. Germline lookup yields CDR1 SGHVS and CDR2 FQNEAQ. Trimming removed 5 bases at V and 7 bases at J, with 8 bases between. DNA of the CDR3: TGTGCCAGCAGCCAGGTGGACGGGGAGCTGTTTTTT. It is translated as CASSQVDGELFF.

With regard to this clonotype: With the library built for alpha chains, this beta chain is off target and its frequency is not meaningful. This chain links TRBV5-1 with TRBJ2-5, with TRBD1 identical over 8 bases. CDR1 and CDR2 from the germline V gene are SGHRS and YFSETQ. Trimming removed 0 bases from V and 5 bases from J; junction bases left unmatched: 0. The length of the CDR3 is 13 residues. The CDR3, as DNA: TGCGCCAGCAGCTTGGACAGGGGGGAGACCCAGTACTTC. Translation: CASSLDRGETQYF.

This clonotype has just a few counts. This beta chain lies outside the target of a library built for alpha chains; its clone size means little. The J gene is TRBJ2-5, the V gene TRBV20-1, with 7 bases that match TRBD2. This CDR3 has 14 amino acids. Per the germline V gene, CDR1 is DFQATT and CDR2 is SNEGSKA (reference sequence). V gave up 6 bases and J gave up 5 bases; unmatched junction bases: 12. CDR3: CSAPGMAGVETQYF. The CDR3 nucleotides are TGCAGTGCCCCTGGGATGGCGGGAGTTGAGACCCAGTACTTC.

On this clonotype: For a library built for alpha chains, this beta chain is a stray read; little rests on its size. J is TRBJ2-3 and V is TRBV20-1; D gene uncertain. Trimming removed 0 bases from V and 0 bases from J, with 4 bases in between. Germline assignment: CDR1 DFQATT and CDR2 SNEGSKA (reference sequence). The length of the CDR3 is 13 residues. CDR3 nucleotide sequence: TGCAGTGCTAGAGATACGAGCACAGATACGCAGTATTTT. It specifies CSARDTSTDTQYF.

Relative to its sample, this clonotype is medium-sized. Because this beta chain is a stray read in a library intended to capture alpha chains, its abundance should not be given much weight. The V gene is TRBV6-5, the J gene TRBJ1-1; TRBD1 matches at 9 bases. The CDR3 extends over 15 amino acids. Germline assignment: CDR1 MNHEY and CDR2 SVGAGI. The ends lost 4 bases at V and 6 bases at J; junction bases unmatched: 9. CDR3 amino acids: CASSLSSQGAAEAFF. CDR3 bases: TGTGCCAGCAGTTTGTCTTCACAGGGGGCGGCTGAAGCTTTCTTT.

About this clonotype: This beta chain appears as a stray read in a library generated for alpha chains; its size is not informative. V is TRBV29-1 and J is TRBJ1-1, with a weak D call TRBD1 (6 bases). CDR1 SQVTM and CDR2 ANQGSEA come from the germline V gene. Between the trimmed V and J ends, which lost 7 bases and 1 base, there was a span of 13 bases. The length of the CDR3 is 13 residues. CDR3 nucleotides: TGCAGCGAAGTTGACAGGCCGAACACTGAAGCTTTCTTT. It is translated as CSEVDRPNTEAFF.

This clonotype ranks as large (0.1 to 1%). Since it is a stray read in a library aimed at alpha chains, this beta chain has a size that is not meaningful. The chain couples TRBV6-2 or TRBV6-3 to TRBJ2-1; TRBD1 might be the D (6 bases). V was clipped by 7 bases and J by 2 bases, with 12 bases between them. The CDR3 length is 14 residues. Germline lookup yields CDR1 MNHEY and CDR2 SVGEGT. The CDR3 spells CASTLDRPYNEQFF. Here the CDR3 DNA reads TGTGCCAGCACCCTGGACAGACCCTACAATGAGCAGTTCTTC.

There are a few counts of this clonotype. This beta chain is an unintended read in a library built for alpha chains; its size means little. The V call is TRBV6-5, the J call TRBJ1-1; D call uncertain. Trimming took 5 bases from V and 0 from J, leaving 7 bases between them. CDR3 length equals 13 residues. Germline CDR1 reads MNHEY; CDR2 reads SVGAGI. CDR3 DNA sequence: TGTGCCAGCAGTAGCTATGTGAACACTGAAGCTTTCTTT. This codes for CASSSYVNTEAFF.

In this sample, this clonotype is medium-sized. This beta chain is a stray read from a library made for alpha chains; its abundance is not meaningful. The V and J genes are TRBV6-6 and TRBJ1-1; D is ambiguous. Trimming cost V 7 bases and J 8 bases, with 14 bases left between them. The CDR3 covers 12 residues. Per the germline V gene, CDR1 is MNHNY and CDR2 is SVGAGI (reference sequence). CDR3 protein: CASTPWTEEAFF. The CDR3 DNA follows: TGTGCCAGCACCCCGTGGACTGAGGAAGCTTTCTTT.

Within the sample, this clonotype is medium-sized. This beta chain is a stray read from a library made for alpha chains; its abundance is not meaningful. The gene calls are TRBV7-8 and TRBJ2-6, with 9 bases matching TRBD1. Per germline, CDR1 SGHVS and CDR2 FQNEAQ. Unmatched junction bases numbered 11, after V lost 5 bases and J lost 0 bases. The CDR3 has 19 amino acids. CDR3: CASSPQTQGAGSGANVLTF. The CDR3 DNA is TGTGCCAGCAGCCCGCAAACACAGGGGGCTGGCTCTGGGGCCAACGTCCTGACTTTC. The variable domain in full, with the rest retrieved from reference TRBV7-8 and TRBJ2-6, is GAGVSQSPRYKVAKRGQDVALRCDPISGHVSLFWYQQALGQGPEFLTYFQNEAQLDKSGLPSDRFFAERPEGSVSTLKIQRTQQEDSAVYLCASSPQTQGAGSGANVLTFGAGSRLTVL.

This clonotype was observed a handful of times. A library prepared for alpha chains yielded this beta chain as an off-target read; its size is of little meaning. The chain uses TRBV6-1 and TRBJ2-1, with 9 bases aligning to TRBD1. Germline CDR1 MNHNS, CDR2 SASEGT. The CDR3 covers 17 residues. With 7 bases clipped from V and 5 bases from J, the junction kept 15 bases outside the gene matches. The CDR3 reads CASIGGVVGTGNNEQFF. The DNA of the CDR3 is TGTGCCAGCATTGGAGGAGTCGTCGGGACAGGGAACAATGAGCAGTTCTTC.

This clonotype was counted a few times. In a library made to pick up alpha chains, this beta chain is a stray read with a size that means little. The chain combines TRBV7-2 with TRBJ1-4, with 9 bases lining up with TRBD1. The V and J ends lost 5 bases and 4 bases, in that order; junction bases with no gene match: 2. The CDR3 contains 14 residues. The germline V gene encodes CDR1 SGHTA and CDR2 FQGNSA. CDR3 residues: CASSQDRGNEKLFF. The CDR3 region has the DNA TGTGCCAGCAGCCAGGACAGGGGTAATGAAAAACTGTTTTTT. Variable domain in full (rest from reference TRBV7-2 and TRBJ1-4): GAGVSQSPSNKVTEKGKDVELRCDPISGHTALYWYRQSLGQGLEFLIYFQGNSAPDKSGLPSDRFSAERTGGSVSTLTIQRTQQEDSAVYLCASSQDRGNEKLFFGSGTQLSVL.

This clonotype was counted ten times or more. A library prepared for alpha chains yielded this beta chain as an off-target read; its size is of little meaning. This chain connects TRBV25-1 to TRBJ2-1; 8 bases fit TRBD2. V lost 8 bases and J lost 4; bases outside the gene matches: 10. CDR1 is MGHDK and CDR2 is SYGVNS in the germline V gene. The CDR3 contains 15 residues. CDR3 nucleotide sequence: TGTGCCAGCGCTCGGACTAGCAACTTTTACAATGAGCAGTTCTTC. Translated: CASARTSNFYNEQFF.

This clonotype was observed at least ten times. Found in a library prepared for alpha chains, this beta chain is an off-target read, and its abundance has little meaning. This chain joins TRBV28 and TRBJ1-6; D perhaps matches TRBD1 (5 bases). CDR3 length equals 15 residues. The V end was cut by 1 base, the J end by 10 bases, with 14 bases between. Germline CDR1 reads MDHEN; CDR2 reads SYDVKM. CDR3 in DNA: TGTGCCAGCAGTTTATTAAGGGGTACGAGGTCACCCCTCCACTTT. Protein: CASSLLRGTRSPLHF.

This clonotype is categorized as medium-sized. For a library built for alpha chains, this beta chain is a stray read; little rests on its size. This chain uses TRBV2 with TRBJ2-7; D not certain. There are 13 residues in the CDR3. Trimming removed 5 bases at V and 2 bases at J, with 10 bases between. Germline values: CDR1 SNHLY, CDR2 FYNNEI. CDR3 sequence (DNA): TGTGCCAGCAGTACAACCCCCCCCTACGAGCAGTACTTC. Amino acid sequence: CASSTTPPYEQYF.

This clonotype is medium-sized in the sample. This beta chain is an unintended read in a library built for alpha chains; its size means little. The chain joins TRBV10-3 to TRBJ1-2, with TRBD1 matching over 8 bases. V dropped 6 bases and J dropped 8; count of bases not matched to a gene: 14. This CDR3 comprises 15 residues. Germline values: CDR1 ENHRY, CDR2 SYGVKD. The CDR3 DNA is TGTGCCATCAGCGACAAAACCGGACAGGGAGAAGGCTACACCTTC. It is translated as CAISDKTGQGEGYTF.